This T cell receptor (beta chain) derives from a study of cytotoxic CD8 clonotypes in ibrutinib-treated CLL. Study results and caveats: The study found public clonotypes uncommon, contracting or stable on treatment.

As regards this clone: Antigen specificity is unknown.

Depth targeted 1 in 200,000 to 1 in 1 million T cells, averaging 10x coverage per clonotype. Libraries were prepared by immunoSEQ multiplex PCR; TCRdb keeps only in-frame clonotypes and omits some of them. The data contain a few hundred thousand clones, roughly 70% of them singletons. J lost 4 bases, V lost 0 bases, and 5 bases had no gene match. Germline CDR1 is LGHNA and CDR2 is YNFKEQ. The CDR3 spans 18 residues. The rearrangement joins TRBV4-2 to TRBJ2-1; 14 bases are a match to TRBD2. Sample: PBMCs, taken after 24 months of ibrutinib treatment. The TCR originated in a human donor with chronic lymphocytic leukemia. As DNA, the CDR3 is TGTGCCAGCAGCCAAGATCCCGGACTAGCGGGAGGATACAATGAGCAGTTCTTC. It is translated as CASSQDPGLAGGYNEQFF.